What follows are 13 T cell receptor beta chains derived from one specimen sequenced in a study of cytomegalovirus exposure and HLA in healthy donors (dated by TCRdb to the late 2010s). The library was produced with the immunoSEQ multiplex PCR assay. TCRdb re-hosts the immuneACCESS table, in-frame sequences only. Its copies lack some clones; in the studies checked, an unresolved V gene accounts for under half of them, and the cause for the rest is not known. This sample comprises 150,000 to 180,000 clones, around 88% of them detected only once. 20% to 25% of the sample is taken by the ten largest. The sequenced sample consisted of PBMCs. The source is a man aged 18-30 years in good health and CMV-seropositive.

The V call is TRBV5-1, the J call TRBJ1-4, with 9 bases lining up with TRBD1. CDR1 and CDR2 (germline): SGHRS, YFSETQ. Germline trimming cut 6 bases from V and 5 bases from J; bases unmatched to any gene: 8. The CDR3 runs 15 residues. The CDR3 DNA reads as TGCGCCAGCAAACGAACAGGGGGCTTCAATGAAAAACTGTTTTTT. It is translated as CASKRTGGFNEKLFF. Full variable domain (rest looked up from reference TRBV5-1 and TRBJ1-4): KAGVTQTPRYLIKTRGQQVTLSCSPISGHRSVSWYQQTPGQGLQFLFEYFSETQRNKGNFPGRFSGRQFSNSRSEMNVSTLELGDSALYLCASKRTGGFNEKLFFGSGTQLSVL.

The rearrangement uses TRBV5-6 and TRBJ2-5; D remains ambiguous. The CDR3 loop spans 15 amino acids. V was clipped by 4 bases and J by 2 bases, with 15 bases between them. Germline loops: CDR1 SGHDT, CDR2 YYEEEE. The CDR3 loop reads CASSPSRELQETQYF. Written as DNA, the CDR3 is TGTGCCAGCAGCCCTTCTAGAGAACTACAAGAGACCCAGTACTTC.

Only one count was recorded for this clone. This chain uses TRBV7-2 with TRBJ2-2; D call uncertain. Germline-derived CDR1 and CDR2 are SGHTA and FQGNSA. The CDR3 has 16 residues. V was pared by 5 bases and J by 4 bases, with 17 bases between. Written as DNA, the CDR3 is TGTGCCAGCAGCCCCGGGTGGCAGCCCGCCACCGGGGAGCTGTTTTTT. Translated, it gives CASSPGWQPATGELFF.

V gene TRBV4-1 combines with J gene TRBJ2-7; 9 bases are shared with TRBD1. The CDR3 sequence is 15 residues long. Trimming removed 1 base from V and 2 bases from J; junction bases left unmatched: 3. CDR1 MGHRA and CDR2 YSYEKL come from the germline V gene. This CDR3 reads CASSQGTGDPYEQYF. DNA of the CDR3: TGCGCCAGCAGCCAAGGGACAGGGGATCCCTACGAGCAGTACTTC.

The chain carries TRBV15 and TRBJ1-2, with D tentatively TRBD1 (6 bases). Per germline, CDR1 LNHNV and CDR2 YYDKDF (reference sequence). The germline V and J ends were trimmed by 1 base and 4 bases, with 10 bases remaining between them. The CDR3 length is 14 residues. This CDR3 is CATSRGQGTYGYTF. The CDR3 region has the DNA TGTGCCACCAGCAGAGGCCAGGGGACCTATGGCTACACCTTC.

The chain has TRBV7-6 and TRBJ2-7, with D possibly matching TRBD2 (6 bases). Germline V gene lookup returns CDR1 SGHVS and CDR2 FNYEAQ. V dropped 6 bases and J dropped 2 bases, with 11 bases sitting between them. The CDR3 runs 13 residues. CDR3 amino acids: CASSRERAYEQYF. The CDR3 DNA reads TGTGCCAGCAGTCGGGAGAGGGCCTACGAGCAGTACTTC.

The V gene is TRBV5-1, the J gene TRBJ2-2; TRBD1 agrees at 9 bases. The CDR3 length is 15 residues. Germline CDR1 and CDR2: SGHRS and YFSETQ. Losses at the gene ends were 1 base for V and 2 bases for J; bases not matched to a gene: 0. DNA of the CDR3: TGCGCCAGCAGCTTGACAGGGGGCAACACCGGGGAGCTGTTTTTT. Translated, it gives CASSLTGGNTGELFF.

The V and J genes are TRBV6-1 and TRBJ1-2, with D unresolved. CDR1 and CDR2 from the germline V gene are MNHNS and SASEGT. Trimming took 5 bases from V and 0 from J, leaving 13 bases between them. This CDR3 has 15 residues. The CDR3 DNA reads TGTGCCAGCAGTTCGACCGGGTCCTCTAACTATGGCTACACCTTC. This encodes CASSSTGSSNYGYTF.

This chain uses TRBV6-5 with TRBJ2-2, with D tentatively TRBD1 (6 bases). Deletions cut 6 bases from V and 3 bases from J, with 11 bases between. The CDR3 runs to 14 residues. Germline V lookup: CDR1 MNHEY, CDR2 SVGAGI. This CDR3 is CASRQGGHTGELFF. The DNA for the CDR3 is TGTGCCAGCAGACAGGGCGGGCACACCGGGGAGCTGTTTTTT.

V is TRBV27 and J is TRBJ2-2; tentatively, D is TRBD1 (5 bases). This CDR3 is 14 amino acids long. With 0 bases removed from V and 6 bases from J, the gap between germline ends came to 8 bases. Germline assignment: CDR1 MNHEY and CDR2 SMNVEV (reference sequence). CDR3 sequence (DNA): TGTGCCAGCAGTTTATCGATAGGGGCCGGGGAGCTGTTTTTT. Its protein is CASSLSIGAGELFF.

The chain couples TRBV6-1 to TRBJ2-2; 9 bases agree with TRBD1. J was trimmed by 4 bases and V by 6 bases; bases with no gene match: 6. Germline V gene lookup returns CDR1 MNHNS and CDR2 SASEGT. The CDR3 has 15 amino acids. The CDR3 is CASRLDRGTTGELFF. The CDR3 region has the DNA TGTGCCAGCAGACTGGACAGGGGCACCACCGGGGAGCTGTTTTTT.

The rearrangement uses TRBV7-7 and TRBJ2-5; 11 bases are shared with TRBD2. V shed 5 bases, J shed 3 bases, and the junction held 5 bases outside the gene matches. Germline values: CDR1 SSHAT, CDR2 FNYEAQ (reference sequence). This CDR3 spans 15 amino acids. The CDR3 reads CASSPLAGVKETQYF. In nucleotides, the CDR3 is TGTGCCAGCAGCCCACTAGCGGGGGTTAAAGAGACCCAGTACTTC.

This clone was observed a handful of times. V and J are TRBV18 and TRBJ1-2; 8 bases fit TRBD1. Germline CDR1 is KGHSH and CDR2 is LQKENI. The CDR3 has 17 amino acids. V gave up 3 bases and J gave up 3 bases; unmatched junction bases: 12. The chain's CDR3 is CASSPNVRTGWDYGYTF. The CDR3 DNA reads TGTGCCAGCTCACCCAACGTGAGGACAGGGTGGGACTATGGCTACACCTTC.